This TCR beta chain was sequenced in a study of early T cells in non-severe SARS-CoV-2 infection (dated by TCRdb to about 2021). For context, the study as a whole: Because TCR sequencing was done on bulk RNA from unsorted whole blood, the alpha and beta chains could not be paired. The investigation overall reported the following: VDJdb matching was skewed toward anti-spike CD8 responses and likely underestimated virus-specific expansions, missing private and CD4 specificities.

The library was produced with 5' RACE. Reads for this sample came from a NextSeq 500. Unique molecular identifiers were attached to individual cDNA molecules in the TCR library protocol so that sequencing error and PCR bias could be corrected. Both TCR alpha and beta chains were sequenced, and tight co-correlation was observed between alpha and beta sequence abundances in each sample. The paper's processing steps were these. Decombinator V4 was used to perform V gene, J gene and CDR3 annotation of TCR sequences. Expanded TCRs were defined as changing significantly between any two time points under a Poisson model with p below 0.0001. TCR abundances were normalised to the total number of TCRs sequenced per sample and expressed as counts per million. MAIT TCRs were defined by TRAV1-2 paired with TRAJ12, TRAJ20 or TRAJ33, and iNKT TCRs by TRAV10 paired with TRAJ18. A search of VDJdb, accessed on 1 November 2021, was run for TCRs annotated to CMV, EBV and SARS-CoV-2, with TCRs annotated for multiple antigens excluded. The public reads were reanalyzed by TCRdb: fastp trimming at Q25, MiXCR alignment, in-frame beta chains only. Identical CDR3 protein sequences are pooled into one entry, listed with their most common genes and DNA. These V and J calls rely on TCRdb rather than the paper's analysis. This sample comprises roughly 56,000 distinct CDR3 sequences, more than 12% of them detected only once. Roughly 4.3% of the sample belongs to the ten largest clones.

Between the V and J ends, shortened by 7 bases and 0 bases respectively, the junction contains 10 bases. The CDR3 sequence holds 13 residues, the cysteine and phenylalanine included. Of the read, only the CDR3 DNA is kept; its 39 bases are in frame from base 1. Reading the germline V gene (reference sequence) gives CDR1 MNHNY and CDR2 SVGAGI. Concerning this clonotype: The antigen it recognizes is unknown. There are no base qualities to consult, and no much larger clone falls within one base.

This was a case-control study nested in a cohort of healthcare workers in London, UK, who had nasopharyngeal swab PCR tests and blood samples taken every week. Healthcare workers were recruited during the week of the UK lockdown, between 23 and 31 March 2020, and followed weekly for up to roughly 15 weeks. The TCR sequence derives from an adult who was a healthcare worker with PCR-confirmed SARS-CoV-2 infection or an uninfected control (not recorded which). Recombination connected TRBV6-6 to TRBJ2-7; no confident D gene assignment can be made. Sequences were derived from whole blood, sampled at baseline. DNA sequence: TGTGCCAGCACAAGGACGCTCTCCTACGAGCAGTACTTC. This encodes CASTRTLSYEQYF.